This T cell receptor (beta chain) was captured in a study of blood T cell repertoires in COVID-19. Study as a whole: COVID-19 samples from acute and convalescent phases originated in the United States, Italy and Spain. The analysed material was cDNA or gDNA that came from T cells, B-cell-depleted T cells, or PBMCs.

Patients at the Seattle site were enrolled during active infection and followed longitudinally. Trimming pared 2 bases from V and 1 base from J, leaving 6 bases between. The CDR3 sequence is 12 residues long. Germline loops: CDR1 GTSNPN, CDR2 SVGIG (reference sequence). Authors' data handling: Researchers report that nucleated cell counts were estimated from reference gene primer amplification. Measured with immunoSEQ multiplex PCR; TCRdb has only the in-frame clones, and not every one. V and J calls and clone size come straight from that table; D and trimming were deduced from the DNA. Of 95,000 to 150,000 clones listed, around 91% are singletons.

This chain connects TRBV30 to TRBJ2-7; D remains unclear. Sample: peripheral blood. This sequence was found in an older woman with COVID-19, enrolled during active disease. The CDR3 region has the DNA TGTGCCTGGAGTTCCCAGTCCTACGAGCAGTACTTC. It translates to CAWSSQSYEQYF.